The sample holds a few counts of the clone carrying this T cell receptor beta chain. Its matching antigen is unknown. TCRdb processed the 5' RACE reads anew with MiXCR; each CDR3 protein has one entry. The data show 560,000 or so distinct CDR3 sequences, 17% seen once. The data originate from a study of T-cell memory formation after mild COVID-19. At the level of the study: TCR clustering was largely donor specific. Broader study findings: Pre-infection memory showed some responding clones, and this suggested that cross-reactive memory joined. Day 15 to 85 contracting clones showed balanced CD4/CD8; later expanders leaned CD4+.

Sequencing used PBMCs or a T cell subset sorted from them (not recorded which). The receptor comes from an adult woman who had mild COVID-19 (a few samples of this study predate the infection). Cell type and time point are not known.

Written as DNA, the CDR3 is TGTGCCAGCAGCGTAGGCCCGGCAGGGCAAAATGAGCAGTTCTTC. It is translated as CASSVGPAGQNEQFF. This chain connects TRBV9 to TRBJ2-1, with D possibly matching TRBD1 (5 bases). This CDR3 region has 15 residues. V lost 0 bases to trimming and J lost 7 bases, with 14 bases between them. The V gene's germline CDR1 is SGDLS and CDR2 YYNGEE.